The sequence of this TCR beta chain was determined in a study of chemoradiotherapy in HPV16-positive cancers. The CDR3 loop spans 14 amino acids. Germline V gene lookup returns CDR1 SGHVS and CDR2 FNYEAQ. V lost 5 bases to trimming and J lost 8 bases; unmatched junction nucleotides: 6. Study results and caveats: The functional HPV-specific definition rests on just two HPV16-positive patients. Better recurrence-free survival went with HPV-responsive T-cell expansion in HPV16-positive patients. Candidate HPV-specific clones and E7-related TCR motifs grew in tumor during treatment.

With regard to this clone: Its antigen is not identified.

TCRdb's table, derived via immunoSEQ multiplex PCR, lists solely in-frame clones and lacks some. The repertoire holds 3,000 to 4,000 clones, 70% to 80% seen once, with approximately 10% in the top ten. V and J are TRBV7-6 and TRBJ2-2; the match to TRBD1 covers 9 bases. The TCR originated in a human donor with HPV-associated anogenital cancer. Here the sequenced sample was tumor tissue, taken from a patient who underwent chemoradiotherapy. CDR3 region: CASSRDRVEGELFF. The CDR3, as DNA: TGTGCCAGCAGCCGGGACAGGGTGGAAGGGGAGCTGTTTTTT.